This T cell receptor (beta chain) emerged from a study of blood T cells in healthy people across ages. PCR was performed a second time for about 7 to 12 cycles using a sample-barcoded 5' primer and a J-beta primer mix. TCRdb re-called the 5' RACE reads with MiXCR, one entry per CDR3 protein. The sample gives about 1.6 million distinct CDR3 sequences, 34% of which show up once; about 11% is in the top ten. The CDR3 contains 14 residues. V was cut by 0 bases and J by 4 bases, with 8 bases left in between. Per the germline V gene, CDR1 is MGHRA and CDR2 is YSYEKL. This clonotype has at least ten counts. The chain uses TRBV4-1 and TRBJ2-3; D possibly corresponds to TRBD1 (6 bases). The TCR sequence derives from a woman aged 25 to 45 in good health. The sample comprised blood. The CDR3, as DNA: TGCGCCAGCAGCCAAGATAAGGGGGCAGATACGCAGTATTTT. The encoded protein is CASSQDKGADTQYF.